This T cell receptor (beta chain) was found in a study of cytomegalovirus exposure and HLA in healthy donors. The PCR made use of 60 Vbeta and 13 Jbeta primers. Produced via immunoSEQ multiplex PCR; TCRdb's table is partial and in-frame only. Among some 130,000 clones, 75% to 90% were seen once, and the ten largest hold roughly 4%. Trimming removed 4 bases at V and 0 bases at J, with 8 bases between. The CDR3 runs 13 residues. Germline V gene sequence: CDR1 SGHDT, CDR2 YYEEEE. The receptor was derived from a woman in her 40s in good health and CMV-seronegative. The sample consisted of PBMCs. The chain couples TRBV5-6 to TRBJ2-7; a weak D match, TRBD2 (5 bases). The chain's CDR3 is CASSPGISYEQYF. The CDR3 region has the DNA TGTGCCAGCAGCCCCGGGATCTCCTACGAGCAGTACTTC.